The 18 T cell receptor beta chains presented below share a single source sample, sequenced in a study of blood T cell repertoires in COVID-19. Sequenced by immunoSEQ multiplex PCR; TCRdb stores in-frame clones only, minus some. There are tens of thousands of clones in the sample; around 90% occur only once, and roughly 14% lies in the top ten. The material sequenced was peripheral blood. Receptors were obtained from a human donor in a cohort sampled during active COVID-19. The donor label of this sample is uncertain.

This clone was detected once. The gene calls are TRBV6-5 and TRBJ2-4; the D gene is possibly TRBD1 (5 bases). The CDR3 runs 13 residues. Germline CDR1 MNHEY, CDR2 SVGAGI. With 6 bases removed from V and 6 bases from J, the gap between germline ends came to 12 bases. The CDR3 DNA reads as TGTGCCAGCAGCAGGACATCAGGAAACATTCAGTACTTC. It translates to CASSRTSGNIQYF.

The rearrangement uses TRBV5-1 and TRBJ2-2; TRBD2 matches at 7 bases. The CDR3 loop spans 15 amino acids. V was pared by 5 bases and J by 1 base, with 5 bases of the junction left unmatched. Germline-derived CDR1 and CDR2 are SGHRS and YFSETQ. The CDR3 coding sequence is TGCGCCAGCAGACGGGGGGAATGGAACACCGGGGAGCTGTTTTTT. Protein product: CASRRGEWNTGELFF. The complete variable domain, with remaining parts taken from reference TRBV5-1 and TRBJ2-2, reads KAGVTQTPRYLIKTRGQQVTLSCSPISGHRSVSWYQQTPGQGLQFLFEYFSETQRNKGNFPGRFSGRQFSNSRSEMNVSTLELGDSALYLCASRRGEWNTGELFFGEGSRLTVL.

The chain joins TRBV5-1 to TRBJ1-2; 8 bases fit TRBD1. Losses at the gene ends were 0 bases for V and 8 bases for J; bases not matched to a gene: 6. Germline assignment: CDR1 SGHRS and CDR2 YFSETQ. This CDR3 is built from 14 residues. As DNA, the CDR3 is TGCGCCAGCAGCTTGGACAGGGGGAGAGAGGGCTACACCTTC. It translates to CASSLDRGREGYTF.

The chain has TRBV3-1 (or the pseudogene TRBV3-2) and TRBJ2-7; maybe TRBD1 (5 bases). V was trimmed by 4 bases and J by 1 base, leaving 14 bases between them. The CDR3 consists of 15 residues. CDR1 and CDR2 from the germline V gene are LGHDT and YNNKEL (reference sequence). In DNA, the CDR3 is TGTGCCAGCAGCCCCGGTTTAGGGGCATCCTACGAGCAGTACTTC. Encoded protein: CASSPGLGASYEQYF.

V gene TRBV5-4 combines with J gene TRBJ2-7; 7 nucleotides agree with TRBD1. Germline CDR1 SGHNT, CDR2 YYREEE (reference sequence). CDR3 length equals 13 residues. Losses at the gene ends were 4 bases for V and 2 bases for J; bases not matched to a gene: 3. The DNA of the CDR3 is TGTGCCAGCAGCACGGACAGGACCTACGAGCAGTACTTC. It codes for CASSTDRTYEQYF.

The J gene is TRBJ1-1, the V gene TRBV4-1, with TRBD1 as a possible D gene (5 bases). This CDR3 has 18 amino acids. The V gene's germline CDR1 is MGHRA and CDR2 YSYEKL. V was trimmed by 0 bases and J by 4 bases, leaving 21 bases between them. CDR3: CASSQDGPWAGGFTEAFF. In DNA form, the CDR3 reads TGCGCCAGCAGCCAAGATGGGCCTTGGGCGGGGGGGTTCACTGAAGCTTTCTTT.

V usage is TRBV2 and J usage is TRBJ2-1; 12 positions agree with TRBD2. Losses at the gene ends were 6 bases for V and 5 bases for J; bases not matched to a gene: 2. CDR3 length: 14 residues. Looked up from germline, CDR1 is SNHLY and CDR2 is FYNNEI. Written as DNA, the CDR3 is TGTGCCAGCAGGGGACTAGCGGGCAACAATGAGCAGTTCTTC. Amino acid sequence: CASRGLAGNNEQFF.

The genes are TRBV20-1 and TRBJ1-5; the D is unclear. Germline CDR1 reads DFQATT; CDR2 reads SNEGSKA (reference sequence). The CDR3 is 13 residues long. The V end was cut by 3 bases, the J end by 5 bases, with 11 bases between. CDR3 nucleotide sequence: TGCAGTGCTAGTATCTCTGAGCATCAGCCCCAGCATTTT. This encodes CSASISEHQPQHF.

This sequence joins TRBV19 and TRBJ2-3; TRBD2 matches at 12 bases. Germline V gene data show CDR1 as LNHDA and CDR2 as SQIVND (reference sequence). V trimming: 3 bases; J trimming: 2 bases; junction bases outside the gene matches: 6. The CDR3 runs 17 residues. CDR3 sequence reads: CASSIGLAGGDTDTQYF. CDR3 in DNA: TGTGCCAGTAGTATTGGGCTAGCGGGGGGGGACACAGATACGCAGTATTTT.

This chain connects TRBV5-6 to TRBJ1-6, with TRBD1 identical over 10 bases. V lost 0 bases, J lost 8 bases, and 2 bases stayed unmatched. Germline lookup yields CDR1 SGHDT and CDR2 YYEEEE. The CDR3 runs to 15 residues. Written as DNA, the CDR3 is TGTGCCAGCAGCTTGGTCGGGACAGGGGATTCACCCCTCCACTTT. It encodes CASSLVGTGDSPLHF.

This clone was found once. This chain connects TRBV18 to TRBJ1-3, with 9 bases aligning to TRBD1. Unmatched junction bases numbered 3, after V lost 2 bases and J lost 1 base. The length of the CDR3 is 16 residues. Germline V lookup: CDR1 KGHSH, CDR2 LQKENI. The CDR3 spells CASSPGTGRSGNTIYF. The CDR3 region has the DNA TGTGCCAGCTCACCAGGGACAGGGCGGTCTGGAAACACCATATATTTT. Combining the CDR3 with reference TRBV18 and TRBJ1-3 gives the whole variable domain NAGVMQNPRHLVRRRGQEARLRCSPMKGHSHVYWYRQLPEEGLKFMVYLQKENIIDESGMPKERFSAEFPKEGPSILRIQQVVRGDSAAYFCASSPGTGRSGNTIYFGEGSWLTVV.

This clone was counted a few times. V and J are TRBV5-1 and TRBJ1-2; TRBD1 agrees at 9 bases. This CDR3 has 17 amino acids. V trimming: 0 bases; J trimming: 4 bases; junction bases outside the gene matches: 10. CDR1 and CDR2 from the germline V gene are SGHRS and YFSETQ. The CDR3 region has the DNA TGCGCCAGCAGCTTGGACCCTCCTACAGGGGGCGGCTATGGCTACACCTTC. Its protein product is CASSLDPPTGGGYGYTF.

Note on this clone: Other nucleotide sequences from this sample produce the same CDR3. The genes are TRBV9 and TRBJ2-2, with 10 bases that match TRBD1. This CDR3 is built from 16 residues. Germline values: CDR1 SGDLS, CDR2 YYNGEE. Trimming removed 2 bases from V and 2 bases from J; junction bases left unmatched: 3. CDR3 region: CASSVRQGANTGELFF. The CDR3 DNA follows: TGTGCCAGCAGCGTCAGACAGGGGGCAAACACCGGGGAGCTGTTTTTT. The entire variable domain, with the rest obtained from reference TRBV9 and TRBJ2-2, is as follows: DSGVTQTPKHLITATGQRVTLRCSPRSGDLSVYWYQQSLDQGLQFLIQYYNGEERAKGNILERFSAQQFPDLHSELNLSSLELGDSALYFCASSVRQGANTGELFFGEGSRLTVL.

The rearrangement uses TRBV2 and TRBJ1-5, with D possibly being TRBD1 (6 bases). Germline-derived CDR1 and CDR2 are SNHLY and FYNNEI. Trimming left V 6 bases short and J 2 bases short, with 11 bases between. This CDR3 region has 14 residues. Here the CDR3 DNA reads TGTGCCAGCAGCGCCAGACAGGGCAATCAGCCCCAGCATTTT. Translated, it gives CASSARQGNQPQHF.

This chain joins TRBV6-4 and TRBJ2-2; D is uncertain. V was cut by 3 bases and J by 1 base, with 6 bases left in between. Germline V gene lookup returns CDR1 MRHNA and CDR2 SNTAGT. The CDR3 has 14 amino acids. CDR3 residues: CASSESRNTGELFF. The DNA for the CDR3 is TGTGCCAGCAGTGAATCGAGGAACACCGGGGAGCTGTTTTTT.

This sequence joins TRBV10-3 and TRBJ2-2; D is undetermined. The V gene lost 5 bases and the J gene lost 2 bases, with 6 bases spanning the gap. Germline CDR1 ENHRY, CDR2 SYGVKD. The CDR3 has 13 residues. CDR3 DNA: TGTGCCATCAGTTCCACTAACACCGGGGAGCTGTTTTTT. Its protein product is CAISSTNTGELFF.

The rearrangement uses TRBV7-2 and TRBJ1-2; D uncertain. CDR3 size: 14 residues. Looked up from germline, CDR1 is SGHTA and CDR2 is FQGNSA. The V and J ends lost 0 bases and 2 bases respectively, with 7 bases between them. The CDR3: CASSLAPGNYGYTF. DNA of the CDR3: TGTGCCAGCAGCTTAGCGCCCGGGAACTATGGCTACACCTTC. The full variable domain, its missing parts supplied by reference TRBV7-2 and TRBJ1-2, is GAGVSQSPSNKVTEKGKDVELRCDPISGHTALYWYRQSLGQGLEFLIYFQGNSAPDKSGLPSDRFSAERTGGSVSTLTIQRTQQEDSAVYLCASSLAPGNYGYTFGSGTRLTVV.

The chain carries TRBV5-1 and TRBJ2-5; 8 bases map to TRBD2. CDR3 length: 14 amino acids. After removal of 4 bases from V and 2 bases from J, the junction contained 4 bases not matched to a gene. Germline lookup yields CDR1 SGHRS and CDR2 YFSETQ. CDR3 loop: CASSAGGFQETQYF. The CDR3, as DNA: TGCGCCAGCAGCGCGGGGGGTTTTCAAGAGACCCAGTACTTC.